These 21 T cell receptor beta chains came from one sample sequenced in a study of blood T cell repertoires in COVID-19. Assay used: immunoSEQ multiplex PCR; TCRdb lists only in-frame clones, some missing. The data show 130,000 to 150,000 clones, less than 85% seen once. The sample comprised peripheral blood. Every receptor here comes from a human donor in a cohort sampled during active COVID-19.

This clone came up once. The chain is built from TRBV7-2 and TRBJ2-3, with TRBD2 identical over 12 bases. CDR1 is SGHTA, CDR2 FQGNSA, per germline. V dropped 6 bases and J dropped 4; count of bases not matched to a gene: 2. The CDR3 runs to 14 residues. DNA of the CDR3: TGTGCCAGCAGTGGGACTAGCGGGTCAGATACGCAGTATTTT. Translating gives CASSGTSGSDTQYF.

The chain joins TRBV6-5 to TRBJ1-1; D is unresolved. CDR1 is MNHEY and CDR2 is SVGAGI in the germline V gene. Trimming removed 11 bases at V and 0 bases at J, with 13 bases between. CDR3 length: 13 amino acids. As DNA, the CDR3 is TGTGCCGCCGCGCGCGTCATGAACACTGAAGCTTTCTTT. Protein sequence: CAAARVMNTEAFF.

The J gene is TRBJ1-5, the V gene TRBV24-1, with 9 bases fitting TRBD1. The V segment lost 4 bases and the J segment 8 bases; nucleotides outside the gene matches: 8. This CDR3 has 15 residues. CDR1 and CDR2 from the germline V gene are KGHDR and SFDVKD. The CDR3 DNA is TGTGCCACCAGTGACCCGGGACAGGGCGAAGAGCCCCAGCATTTT. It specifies CATSDPGQGEEPQHF.

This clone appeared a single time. The CDR3 loop reads CASSYVPSSGETQYF. The CDR3 DNA reads TGTGCCAGCAGTTATGTCCCTAGCTCGGGAGAGACCCAGTACTTC. The chain employs TRBV6-5 and TRBJ2-5, with D perhaps TRBD2 (5 bases). V shed 3 bases and J shed 4 bases, with 15 bases lying between them. Germline values: CDR1 MNHEY, CDR2 SVGAGI. The CDR3 runs to 15 residues.

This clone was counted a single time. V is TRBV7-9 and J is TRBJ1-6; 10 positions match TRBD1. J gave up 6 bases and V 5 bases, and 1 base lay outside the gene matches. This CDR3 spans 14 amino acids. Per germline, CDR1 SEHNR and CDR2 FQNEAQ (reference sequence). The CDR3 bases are TGTGCCAGCAGCCGGACAGGGGGTAATTCACCCCTCCACTTT. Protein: CASSRTGGNSPLHF.

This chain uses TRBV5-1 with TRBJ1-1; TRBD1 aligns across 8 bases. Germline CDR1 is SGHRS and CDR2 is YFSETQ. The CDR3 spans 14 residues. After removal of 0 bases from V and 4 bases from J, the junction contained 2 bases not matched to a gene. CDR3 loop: CASSLGDRLTEAFF. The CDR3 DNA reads TGCGCCAGCAGCTTGGGGGACAGGCTCACTGAAGCTTTCTTT.

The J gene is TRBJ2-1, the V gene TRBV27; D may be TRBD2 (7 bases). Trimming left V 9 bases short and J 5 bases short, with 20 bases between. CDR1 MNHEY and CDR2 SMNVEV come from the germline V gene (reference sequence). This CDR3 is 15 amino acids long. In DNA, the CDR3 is TGTGCCAGTAAATCGACGGGGGGCTCTGACAATGAGCAGTTCTTC. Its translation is CASKSTGGSDNEQFF.

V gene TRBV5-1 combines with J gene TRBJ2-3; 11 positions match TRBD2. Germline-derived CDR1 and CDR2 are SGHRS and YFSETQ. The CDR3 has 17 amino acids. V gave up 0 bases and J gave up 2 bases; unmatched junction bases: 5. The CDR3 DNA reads TGCGCCAGCAGCTTGGACACACTAGCGGGGGACACAGATACGCAGTATTTT. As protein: CASSLDTLAGDTDTQYF.

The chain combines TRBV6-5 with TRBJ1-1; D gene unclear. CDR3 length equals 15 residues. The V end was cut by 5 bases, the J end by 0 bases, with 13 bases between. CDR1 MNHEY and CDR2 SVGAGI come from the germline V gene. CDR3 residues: CASSPGTGMNTEAFF. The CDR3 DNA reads TGTGCCAGCAGTCCGGGAACGGGGATGAACACTGAAGCTTTCTTT.

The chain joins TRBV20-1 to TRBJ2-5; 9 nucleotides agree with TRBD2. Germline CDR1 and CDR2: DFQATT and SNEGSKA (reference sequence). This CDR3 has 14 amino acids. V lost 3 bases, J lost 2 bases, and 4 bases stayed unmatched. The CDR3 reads CSASAGGQQETQYF. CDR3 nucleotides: TGCAGTGCTAGTGCGGGGGGGCAACAAGAGACCCAGTACTTC.

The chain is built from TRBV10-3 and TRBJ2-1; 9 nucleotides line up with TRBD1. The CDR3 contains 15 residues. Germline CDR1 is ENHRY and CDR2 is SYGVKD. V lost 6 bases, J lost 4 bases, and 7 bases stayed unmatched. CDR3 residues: CAISPDRGAYNEQFF. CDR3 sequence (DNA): TGTGCCATCAGCCCGGACAGGGGAGCATACAATGAGCAGTTCTTC.

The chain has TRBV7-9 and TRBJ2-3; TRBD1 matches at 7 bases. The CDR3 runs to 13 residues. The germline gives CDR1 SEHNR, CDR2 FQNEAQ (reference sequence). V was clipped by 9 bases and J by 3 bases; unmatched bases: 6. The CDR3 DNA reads TGTGCCAGTTCCCGGGACAGTACAGATACGCAGTATTTT. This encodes CASSRDSTDTQYF.

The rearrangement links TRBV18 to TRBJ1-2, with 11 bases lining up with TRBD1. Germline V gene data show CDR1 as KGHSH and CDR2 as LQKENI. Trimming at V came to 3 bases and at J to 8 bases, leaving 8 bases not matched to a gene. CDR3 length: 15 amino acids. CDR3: CASSPPGQGVQGYTF. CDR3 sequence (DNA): TGTGCCAGCTCACCGCCGGGACAGGGGGTGCAAGGCTACACCTTC.

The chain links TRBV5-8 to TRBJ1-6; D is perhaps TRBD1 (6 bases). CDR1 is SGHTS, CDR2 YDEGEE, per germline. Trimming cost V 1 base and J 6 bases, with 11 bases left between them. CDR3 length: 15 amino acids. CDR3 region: CASSLRDIVNSPLHF. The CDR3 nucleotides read TGTGCCAGCAGCTTGCGGGACATCGTTAATTCACCCCTCCACTTT.

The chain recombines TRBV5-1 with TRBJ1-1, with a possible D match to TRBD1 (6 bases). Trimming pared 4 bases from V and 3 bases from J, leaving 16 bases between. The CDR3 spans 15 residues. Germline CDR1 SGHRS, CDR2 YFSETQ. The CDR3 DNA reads TGCGCCAGCAGCCCGTCACAGGGTTTGGACACTGAAGCTTTCTTT. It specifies CASSPSQGLDTEAFF. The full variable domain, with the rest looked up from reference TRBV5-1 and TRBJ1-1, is KAGVTQTPRYLIKTRGQQVTLSCSPISGHRSVSWYQQTPGQGLQFLFEYFSETQRNKGNFPGRFSGRQFSNSRSEMNVSTLELGDSALYLCASSPSQGLDTEAFFGQGTRLTVV.

The CDR3 DNA sequence: TGTGCCAGCAGCTTAGTGAGAAGCTATGGCTACACCTTC. Translated: CASSLVRSYGYTF. The chain combines TRBV7-2 with TRBJ1-2; D unresolved. CDR3 size: 13 residues. The V and J ends lost 1 base and 4 bases respectively, with 7 bases between them. Looked up from germline, CDR1 is SGHTA and CDR2 is FQGNSA. The full variable domain, in which reference TRBV7-2 and TRBJ1-2 provide the parts outside the CDR3, is GAGVSQSPSNKVTEKGKDVELRCDPISGHTALYWYRQSLGQGLEFLIYFQGNSAPDKSGLPSDRFSAERTGGSVSTLTIQRTQQEDSAVYLCASSLVRSYGYTFGSGTRLTVV.

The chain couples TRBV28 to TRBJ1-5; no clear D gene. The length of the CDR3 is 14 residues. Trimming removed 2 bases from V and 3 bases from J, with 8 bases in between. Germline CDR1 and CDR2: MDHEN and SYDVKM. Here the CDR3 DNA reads TGTGCCAGCAGTTTAAACGGTAACAATCAGCCCCAGCATTTT. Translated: CASSLNGNNQPQHF. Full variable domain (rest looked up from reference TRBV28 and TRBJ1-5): DVKVTQSSRYLVKRTGEKVFLECVQDMDHENMFWYRQDPGLGLRLIYFSYDVKMKEKGDIPEGYSVSREKKERFSLILESASTNQTSMYLCASSLNGNNQPQHFGDGTRLSIL.

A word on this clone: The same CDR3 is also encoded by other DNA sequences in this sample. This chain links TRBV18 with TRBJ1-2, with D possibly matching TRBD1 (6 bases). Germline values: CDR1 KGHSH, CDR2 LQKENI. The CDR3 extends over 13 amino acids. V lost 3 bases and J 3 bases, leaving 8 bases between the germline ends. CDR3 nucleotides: TGTGCCAGCTCACCGACAGGAGACTATGGCTACACCTTC. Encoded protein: CASSPTGDYGYTF. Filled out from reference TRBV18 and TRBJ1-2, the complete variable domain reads NAGVMQNPRHLVRRRGQEARLRCSPMKGHSHVYWYRQLPEEGLKFMVYLQKENIIDESGMPKERFSAEFPKEGPSILRIQQVVRGDSAAYFCASSPTGDYGYTFGSGTRLTVV.

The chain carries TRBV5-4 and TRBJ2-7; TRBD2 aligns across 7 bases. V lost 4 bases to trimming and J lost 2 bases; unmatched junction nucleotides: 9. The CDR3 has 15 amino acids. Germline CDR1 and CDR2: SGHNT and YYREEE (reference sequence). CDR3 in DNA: TGTGCCAGCAGCCTAGGCGCGGGGGTAGCCTACGAGCAGTACTTC. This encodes CASSLGAGVAYEQYF. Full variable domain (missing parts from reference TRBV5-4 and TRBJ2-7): ETGVTQSPTHLIKTRGQQVTLRCSSQSGHNTVSWYQQALGQGPQFIFQYYREEENGRGNFPPRFSGLQFPNYSSELNVNALELDDSALYLCASSLGAGVAYEQYFGPGTRLTVT.

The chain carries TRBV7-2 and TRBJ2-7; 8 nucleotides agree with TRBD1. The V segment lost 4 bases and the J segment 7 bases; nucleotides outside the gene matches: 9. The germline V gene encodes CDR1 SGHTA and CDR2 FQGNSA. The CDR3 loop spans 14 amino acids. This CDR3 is CASSYSGTGPEQYF. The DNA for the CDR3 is TGTGCCAGCAGCTACTCCGGGACAGGCCCTGAGCAGTACTTC.

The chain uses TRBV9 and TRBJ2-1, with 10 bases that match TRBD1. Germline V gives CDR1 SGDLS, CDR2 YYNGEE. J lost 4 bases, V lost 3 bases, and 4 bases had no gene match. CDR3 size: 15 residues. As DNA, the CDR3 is TGTGCCAGCAGCGCGGGACAGGGGATTTACAATGAGCAGTTCTTC. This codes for CASSAGQGIYNEQFF.